Each of the 2 T cell receptor beta chains below was sequenced from the same sample in a study of shared clonotypes between healthy human individuals. TCRdb keeps only in-frame clones here, not all; method: immunoSEQ multiplex PCR. The data contain roughly 480,000 clones, roughly 78% of them seen just once; the ten biggest clones take up roughly 12%. Material: PBMCs. Receptors were obtained from a middle-aged woman in good health. Some clones in this sample may be carry-over from other donors' samples.

This clone was recorded once. The chain is built from TRBV7-3 and TRBJ2-1; 10 bases fit TRBD1. Trimming at V came to 2 bases and at J to 3 bases, leaving 1 base not matched to a gene. From germline, CDR1 is SGHTA and CDR2 FQGTGA. This CDR3 contains 15 residues. The CDR3 loop is CASSLWTGGYNEQFF. In DNA form, the CDR3 reads TGTGCCAGCAGCTTATGGACAGGGGGCTACAATGAGCAGTTCTTC.

The rearrangement joins TRBV2 to TRBJ2-7; D is ambiguous. The germline CDR1 and CDR2 sequences are SNHLY and FYNNEI. V lost 6 bases and J 4 bases, leaving 10 bases between the germline ends. This CDR3 region has 12 residues. For the CDR3, the DNA is TGTGCCAGCAGACGACAATTATACGAGCAGTACTTC. It translates to CASRRQLYEQYF.